The sequence of this T cell receptor beta chain was determined in a study of blood T cell repertoires in COVID-19. Study summary: The United States, Italy and Spain were the sources of the acute and convalescent COVID-19 samples. T cells, B-cell-depleted T cells, or PBMCs provided the cDNA or gDNA that served as material.

This CDR3 comprises 18 residues. V shed 3 bases, J shed 1 base, and the junction held 12 bases outside the gene matches. The germline V gene has CDR1 SEHNR and CDR2 FQNEAQ (reference sequence). As handled by the study authors: Amplified reference gene primers provided the basis for estimating nucleated cell counts. Using immunoSEQ multiplex PCR, the repertoire was profiled, and TCRdb retains in-frame clones only, with some absent. That table gives V, J and clone size, and the DNA gave D and trimming. Here the sample spans 80,000 or so clones, around 90% being singletons. The specimen was peripheral blood. This receptor was obtained from a human donor in a cohort sampled during active COVID-19. The V call is TRBV7-9, the J call TRBJ2-7, with 10 bases lining up with TRBD2. The CDR3 region is CASSLRSSGSQKSYEQYF. In nucleotides, the CDR3 is TGTGCCAGCAGCTTGAGGTCTAGCGGGAGTCAGAAATCCTACGAGCAGTACTTC.